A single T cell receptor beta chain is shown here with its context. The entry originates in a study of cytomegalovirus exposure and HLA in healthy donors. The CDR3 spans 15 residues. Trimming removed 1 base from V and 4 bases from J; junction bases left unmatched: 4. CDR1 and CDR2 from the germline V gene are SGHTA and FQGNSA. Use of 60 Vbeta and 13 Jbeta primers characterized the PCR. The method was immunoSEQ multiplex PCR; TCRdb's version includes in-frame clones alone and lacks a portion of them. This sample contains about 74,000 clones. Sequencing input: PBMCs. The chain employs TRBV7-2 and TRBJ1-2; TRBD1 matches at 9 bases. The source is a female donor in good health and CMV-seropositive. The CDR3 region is CASSLDRGRIYGYTF. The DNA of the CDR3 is TGTGCCAGCAGCTTAGACAGGGGGCGTATCTATGGCTACACCTTC.